This TCR beta chain was profiled in a study of shared clonotypes between healthy human individuals. Donors were healthy HIV-negative adults without recently reported acute infections or vaccinations. In the authors' methods: For the immunoSEQ data, sequences were junction-only without quality scores, so filtering differed. Profiling relied on immunoSEQ multiplex PCR, and the TCRdb table lists in-frame clones only, not all of them. That table gives V, J and clone size, and the DNA gave D and trimming. The table shows 300,000 or so clones, with approximately 79% occurring only once. The receptor's source is a man under 40 in good health. Material: memory CD4+ T cells sorted from blood. Specified subset: CD45RA-negative fraction.

The DNA for the CDR3 is TGTGCCAGCAGCTTAGGGGCGGCGACGCAGTATTTT. Amino acid sequence: CASSLGAATQYF. The chain links TRBV7-2 to TRBJ2-3; no clear D. V lost 1 base and J 9 bases, leaving 8 bases between the germline ends. This CDR3 is 12 amino acids long. The germline V gene encodes CDR1 SGHTA and CDR2 FQGNSA.